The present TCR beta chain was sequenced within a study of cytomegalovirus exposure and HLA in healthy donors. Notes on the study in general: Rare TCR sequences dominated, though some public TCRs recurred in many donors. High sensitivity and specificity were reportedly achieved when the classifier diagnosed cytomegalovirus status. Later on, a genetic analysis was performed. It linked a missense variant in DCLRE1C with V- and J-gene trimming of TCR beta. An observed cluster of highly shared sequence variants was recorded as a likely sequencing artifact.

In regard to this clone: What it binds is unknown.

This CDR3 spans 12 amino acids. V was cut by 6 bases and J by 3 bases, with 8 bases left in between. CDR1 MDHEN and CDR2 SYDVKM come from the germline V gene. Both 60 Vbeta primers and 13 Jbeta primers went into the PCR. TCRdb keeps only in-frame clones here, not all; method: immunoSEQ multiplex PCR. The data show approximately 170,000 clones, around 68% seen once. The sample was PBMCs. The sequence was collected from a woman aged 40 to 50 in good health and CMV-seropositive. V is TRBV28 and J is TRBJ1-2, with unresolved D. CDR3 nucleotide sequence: TGTGCCAGCAGGAGCGATTACTATGGCTACACCTTC. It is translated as CASRSDYYGYTF.